The clone carrying this T cell receptor (beta chain) was recorded a few times. This sample is drawn from a study of T cells after yellow fever vaccination. TCRdb analysed the 5' RACE reads with MiXCR anew, one entry per CDR3 protein. The data show roughly 350,000 distinct CDR3 sequences, over 4% seen once. The CDR3 covers 19 residues. Germline-derived CDR1 and CDR2 are SNHLY and FYNNEI. Trimming took off 2 bases at V and 7 bases at J, with 27 bases between the two ends. J is TRBJ2-4 and V is TRBV2, with a weak D call TRBD1 (6 bases). Material: PBMCs, obtained 5 days after the yellow fever booster vaccination. This receptor was obtained from a man between 18 and 35 years old who received the YFV17D yellow fever vaccine. The CDR3 sequence is CASSERGTQGHYLKNIQYF. Written as DNA, the CDR3 is TGTGCCAGCAGTGAACGGGGTACTCAGGGACATTATCTTAAGAACATTCAGTACTTC. Full variable domain (remainder filled in from reference TRBV2 and TRBJ2-4): EPEVTQTPSHQVTQMGQEVILRCVPISNHLYFYWYRQILGQKVEFLVSFYNNEISEKSEIFDDQFSVERPDGSNFTLKIRSTKLEDSAMYFCASSERGTQGHYLKNIQYFGAGTRLSVL.